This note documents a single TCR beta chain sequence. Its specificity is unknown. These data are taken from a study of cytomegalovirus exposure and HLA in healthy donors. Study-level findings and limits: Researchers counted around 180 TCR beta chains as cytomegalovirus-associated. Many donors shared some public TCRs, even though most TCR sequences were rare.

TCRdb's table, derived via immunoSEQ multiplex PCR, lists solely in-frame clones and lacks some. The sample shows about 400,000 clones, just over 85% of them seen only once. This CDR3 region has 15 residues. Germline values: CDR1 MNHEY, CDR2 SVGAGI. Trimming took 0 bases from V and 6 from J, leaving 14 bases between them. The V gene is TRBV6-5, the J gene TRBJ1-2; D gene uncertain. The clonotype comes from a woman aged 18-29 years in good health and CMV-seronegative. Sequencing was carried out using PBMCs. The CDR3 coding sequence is TGTGCCAGCAGTTACTCACCCAGATCACTAAATGGCTACACCTTC. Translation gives CASSYSPRSLNGYTF.